A single sample gave rise to the 27 T cell receptor beta chains below, sequenced in a study of blood T cell repertoires in COVID-19. Some clones are missing from TCRdb's copy, which holds only in-frame ones; the method was immunoSEQ multiplex PCR. This table has roughly 230,000 clones, 70% to 90% appearing once. The source material was peripheral blood. The source of these receptors is a woman between 55 and 75 years old with active or convalescent COVID-19.

The chain combines TRBV5-1 with TRBJ2-6; no firm D call. The CDR3 totals 15 residues. CDR1 is SGHRS, CDR2 YFSETQ, per germline. Trimming removed 2 bases from V and 4 bases from J, with 10 bases in between. CDR3 bases: TGCGCCAGCAGCTTTGGGCTTCCCGGGGCCAACGTCCTGACTTTC. Its protein is CASSFGLPGANVLTF.

V is TRBV19 and J is TRBJ2-1; TRBD2 is a possible D gene (5 bases). V lost 3 bases and J lost 4, with 16 bases in between. The CDR3 has 16 amino acids. Germline-derived CDR1 and CDR2 are LNHDA and SQIVND (reference sequence). The CDR3 DNA reads as TGTGCCAGTAGTATTTTAGGTGGGAGTCTGTACAATGAGCAGTTCTTC. This sequence encodes CASSILGGSLYNEQFF.

The CDR3 DNA is TGTGCCAGCAGCCTGAACAGGGAGGGCACTGAAGCTTTCTTT. Translating gives CASSLNREGTEAFF. The chain couples TRBV11-1 to TRBJ1-1; TRBD1 might be the D (6 bases). Trimming pared 5 bases from V and 4 bases from J, leaving 14 bases between. The CDR3 length is 14 residues. Per germline, CDR1 SGHAT and CDR2 FQDESV (reference sequence).

The rearrangement joins TRBV29-1 to TRBJ1-1; D might be TRBD1 (6 bases). Germline V gene data show CDR1 as SQVTM and CDR2 as ANQGSEA. Trimming cost V 7 bases and J 3 bases, with 24 bases left between them. The CDR3 is made up of 16 amino acids. The chain's CDR3 is CSAPGFGNRVDTEAFF. CDR3 bases: TGCAGCGCCCCGGGCTTTGGTAACAGGGTGGACACTGAAGCTTTCTTT.

The chain has TRBV7-9 and TRBJ2-7; possibly TRBD2 for D (5 bases). Deletions cut 5 bases from V and 6 bases from J, with 11 bases between. The CDR3 runs to 12 residues. The germline V gene encodes CDR1 SEHNR and CDR2 FQNEAQ (reference sequence). The CDR3 region is CASSLGSGEQYV. The CDR3 DNA sequence: TGTGCCAGCAGCCTGGGAAGCGGCGAGCAGTACGTC.

The chain recombines TRBV5-1 with TRBJ1-2; TRBD1 agrees at 8 bases. J gave up 2 bases and V 1 base, and 4 bases lay outside the gene matches. The CDR3 has 15 amino acids. Germline loops: CDR1 SGHRS, CDR2 YFSETQ. CDR3 DNA: TGCGCCAGCAGCTTGATACCAGGGGGCAACTATGGCTACACCTTC. This gives the protein CASSLIPGGNYGYTF.

The genes are TRBV7-8 and TRBJ2-7, with TRBD1 identical over 7 bases. Germline V CDR1 and CDR2: SGHVS, FQNEAQ. The CDR3 has 15 residues. With 6 bases clipped from V and 7 bases from J, the junction kept 15 bases outside the gene matches. The CDR3 is CASRSTGTAPWEQYF. The CDR3 nucleotides are TGTGCCAGCAGGTCTACCGGGACAGCCCCCTGGGAGCAGTACTTC.

The genes are TRBV24-1 and TRBJ2-3, with D possibly being TRBD2 (6 bases). The germline gives CDR1 KGHDR, CDR2 SFDVKD. CDR3 length: 15 residues. Trimming left V 4 bases short and J 4 bases short, with 14 bases between. Here the CDR3 reads CATSDPRRGADTQYF. CDR3 coding DNA: TGTGCCACCAGTGACCCAAGGCGGGGAGCAGATACGCAGTATTTT.

V usage is TRBV11-3 and J usage is TRBJ2-3; tentatively, D is TRBD1 (6 bases). Trimming took 7 bases from V and 0 from J, leaving 11 bases between them. The CDR3 has 14 amino acids. Germline V gene data show CDR1 as SGHNT and CDR2 as YENEEA. The CDR3 loop is CASKRTASTDTQYF. Here the CDR3 DNA reads TGTGCCAGCAAGAGGACAGCTAGCACAGATACGCAGTATTTT.

The chain is built from TRBV5-1 and TRBJ2-2, with D possibly being TRBD1 (5 bases). CDR3 size: 17 residues. V gave up 0 bases and J gave up 2 bases, with 14 bases separating them. Germline V gene data show CDR1 as SGHRS and CDR2 as YFSETQ. The CDR3 bases are TGCGCCAGCAGCTTGGCCGTGACAGAGCCCAACACCGGGGAGCTGTTTTTT. It is translated as CASSLAVTEPNTGELFF.

This chain uses TRBV24-1 with TRBJ1-4; 8 positions agree with TRBD1. J was trimmed by 4 bases and V by 4 bases; bases with no gene match: 10. This CDR3 comprises 17 residues. Germline-derived CDR1 and CDR2 are KGHDR and SFDVKD. The CDR3 region has the DNA TGTGCCACCAGTGACAGGGACAGGCACATCGGTAATGAAAAACTGTTTTTT. Its translation is CATSDRDRHIGNEKLFF.

This chain uses TRBV29-1 with TRBJ2-5, with no clear D. V gave up 7 bases and J gave up 5 bases, with 11 bases separating them. CDR3 length: 11 amino acids. CDR1 SQVTM and CDR2 ANQGSEA come from the germline V gene. The CDR3 loop is CSGQPEETQYF. The CDR3 DNA sequence: TGCAGCGGCCAACCCGAGGAGACCCAGTACTTC.

The genes are TRBV5-6 and TRBJ2-1; D remains ambiguous. V lost 4 bases, J lost 3 bases, and 11 bases lay in between. CDR1 and CDR2 (germline): SGHDT, YYEEEE. The CDR3 runs 14 residues. The CDR3 loop is CASSRRYFYNEQFF. The CDR3 DNA reads as TGTGCCAGCAGCCGCAGGTACTTCTACAATGAGCAGTTCTTC.

This clone has a single count. CDR3 region: CAWSVAPNSGYGYTF. For the CDR3, the DNA is TGTGCCTGGAGTGTAGCCCCAAACAGCGGCTATGGCTACACCTTC. J is TRBJ1-2 and V is TRBV30; unclear D gene. CDR1 and CDR2 (germline): GTSNPN, SVGIG (reference sequence). The CDR3 covers 15 residues. V dropped 0 bases and J dropped 4 bases, with 15 bases sitting between them.

This sequence joins TRBV6-6 and TRBJ1-3; 7 bases agree with TRBD1. V dropped 6 bases and J dropped 0; count of bases not matched to a gene: 5. Germline loops: CDR1 MNHNY, CDR2 SVGAGI (reference sequence). There are 15 residues in the CDR3. The CDR3 DNA follows: TGTGCCAGCAGCCAGACAGGGCTCTCTGGAAACACCATATATTTT. It translates to CASSQTGLSGNTIYF.

The genes are TRBV27 and TRBJ2-7; 10 nucleotides line up with TRBD2. The V and J ends lost 6 bases and 2 bases, in that order; junction bases with no gene match: 7. This CDR3 is 15 amino acids long. Germline V gene data show CDR1 as MNHEY and CDR2 as SMNVEV (reference sequence). The CDR3 sequence is CASSLAGGGTYEQYV. CDR3 DNA sequence: TGTGCCAGCAGCTTAGCGGGGGGCGGTACCTACGAGCAGTACGTC.

The chain links TRBV7-9 to TRBJ2-4; 7 positions match TRBD2. With 5 bases clipped from V and 6 bases from J, the junction kept 7 bases outside the gene matches. The germline gives CDR1 SEHNR, CDR2 FQNEAQ (reference sequence). This CDR3 is 14 amino acids long. The CDR3 DNA is TGTGCCAGCAGCCCGATGGGGACTACAAACATTCAGTACTTC. Residues: CASSPMGTTNIQYF.

The chain links TRBV14 to TRBJ2-7, with 10 bases matching TRBD2. Germline V gene sequence: CDR1 SGHDN, CDR2 FVKESK. The CDR3 loop spans 16 amino acids. The trim removed 5 bases at V and 2 bases at J, leaving 9 bases unmatched. In DNA form, the CDR3 reads TGTGCCAGCAGCTCACAGACTAGCGGGTTTCCCTACGAGCAGTACTTC. Protein product: CASSSQTSGFPYEQYF.

The rearrangement uses TRBV5-6 and TRBJ1-3, with D maybe TRBD1 (5 bases). V dropped 4 bases and J dropped 0 bases, with 14 bases sitting between them. The length of the CDR3 is 16 residues. The germline gives CDR1 SGHDT, CDR2 YYEEEE. CDR3 bases: TGTGCCAGCAGCCCCCGGACACAAAGCTCTGGAAACACCATATATTTT. Encoded protein: CASSPRTQSSGNTIYF.

V usage is TRBV9 and J usage is TRBJ1-1; the match to TRBD1 covers 8 bases. Germline values: CDR1 SGDLS, CDR2 YYNGEE. CDR3 length: 15 amino acids. J gave up 4 bases and V 3 bases, and 8 bases lay outside the gene matches. CDR3 DNA sequence: TGTGCCAGCAGCGAGGTTACAGGGGGGCGCACTGAAGCTTTCTTT. Encoded protein: CASSEVTGGRTEAFF.

The chain is built from TRBV19 and TRBJ2-1; the D is unclear. Trimming cost V 5 bases and J 8 bases, with 16 bases left between them. The CDR3 is 14 residues long. The germline gives CDR1 LNHDA, CDR2 SQIVND (reference sequence). As DNA, the CDR3 is TGTGCCAGTAGTTTGAGCGCCATGTCGGATGAGCAGTTCTTC. Translating it yields CASSLSAMSDEQFF.

The CDR3 nucleotides read TGTGCCAGCAACAGGGACGCGAACACTGAAGCTTTCTTT. Residues: CASNRDANTEAFF. The chain is built from TRBV6-5 and TRBJ1-1, with a tentative D call TRBD1 (6 bases). The CDR3 sequence is 13 residues long. The V and J ends lost 7 bases and 1 base respectively, with 10 bases between them. From germline, CDR1 is MNHEY and CDR2 SVGAGI.

The J gene is TRBJ2-1, the V gene TRBV29-1; TRBD2 aligns across 11 bases. V shed 4 bases, J shed 3 bases, and the junction held 2 bases outside the gene matches. This CDR3 comprises 14 residues. Per germline, CDR1 SQVTM and CDR2 ANQGSEA. The CDR3 protein is CSVATSGSYNEQFF. The DNA of the CDR3 is TGCAGCGTTGCAACTAGCGGGAGCTACAATGAGCAGTTCTTC.

The chain joins TRBV7-2 to TRBJ1-3; perhaps TRBD1 as D (5 bases). The germline V and J ends were trimmed by 5 bases and 0 bases, with 14 bases remaining between them. This CDR3 has 16 amino acids. Germline V gene lookup returns CDR1 SGHTA and CDR2 FQGNSA. CDR3 protein: CASSLWGGFSGNTIYF. Written as DNA, the CDR3 is TGTGCCAGCAGCCTATGGGGGGGGTTCTCTGGAAACACCATATATTTT.

V usage is TRBV18 and J usage is TRBJ1-1; D may be TRBD1 (5 bases). The V end lost 6 bases, the J end lost 0 bases, and 20 bases lay between the germline ends. This CDR3 has 17 amino acids. CDR1 KGHSH and CDR2 LQKENI come from the germline V gene. Here the CDR3 DNA reads TGTGCCAGCTCGCCGGACATGGGGTCGTTGATGAACACTGAAGCTTTCTTT. Translated: CASSPDMGSLMNTEAFF.

The V and J genes are TRBV10-3 and TRBJ1-2; 8 positions match TRBD1. With 10 bases clipped from V and 7 bases from J, the junction kept 14 bases outside the gene matches. The CDR3 is 14 residues long. CDR1 is ENHRY and CDR2 is SYGVKD in the germline V gene. DNA of the CDR3: TGTGCCACCAATCAGGCGGGGCAGGGGGCTGGCTACACCTTC. This gives the protein CATNQAGQGAGYTF.

The chain recombines TRBV6-5 with TRBJ1-5; the D gene is possibly TRBD1 (6 bases). The germline CDR1 and CDR2 sequences are MNHEY and SVGAGI. V lost 8 bases to trimming and J lost 3 bases, with 11 bases between them. The CDR3 loop spans 13 amino acids. The CDR3 sequence is CASLGQHNQPQHF. The CDR3 DNA sequence: TGTGCCAGCCTGGGACAACACAATCAGCCCCAGCATTTT.